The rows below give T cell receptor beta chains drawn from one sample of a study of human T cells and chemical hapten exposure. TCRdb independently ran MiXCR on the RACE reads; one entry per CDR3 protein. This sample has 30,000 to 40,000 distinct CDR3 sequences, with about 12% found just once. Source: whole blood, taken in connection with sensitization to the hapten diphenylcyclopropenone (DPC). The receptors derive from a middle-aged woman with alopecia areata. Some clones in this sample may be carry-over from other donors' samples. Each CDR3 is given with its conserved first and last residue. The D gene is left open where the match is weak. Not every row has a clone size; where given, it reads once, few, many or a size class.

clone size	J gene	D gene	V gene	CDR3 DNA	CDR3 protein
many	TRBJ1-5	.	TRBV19	TGTGCCAGCGGTTGGGGGAGAAGCAATCAGCCCCAGCATTTT	CASGWGRSNQPQHF
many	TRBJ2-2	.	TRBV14	TGTGCCAGCAGCCAAGATACGGTCAGCAGGGAGCTGTTTTTT	CASSQDTVSRELFF
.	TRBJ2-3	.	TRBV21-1	TGTGCCAGCAACAATATGACCTCCCGGCTACGATCAGATACGCAGTATTTT	CASNNMTSRLRSDTQYF
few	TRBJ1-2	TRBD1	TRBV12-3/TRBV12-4	TGTGCCAGCAGTCAACCGGGACAGGGGGCAAGCTATGGCTACACCTTC	CASSQPGQGASYGYTF
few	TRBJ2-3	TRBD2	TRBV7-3	TGTGCCAGCAGCCCGGGACTAGCGGGAGTATCAGATACGCAGTATTTT	CASSPGLAGVSDTQYF
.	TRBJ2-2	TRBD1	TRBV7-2	TGTGGAGGACAGGGGCCGAACACCGGGGAGCTGTTTTTT	CGGQGPNTGELFF
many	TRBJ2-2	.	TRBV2	TGTGCCAGCAGTCCCTTCGAGTCCGGGGGACCGAAGGAGCTGTTTTTT	CASSPFESGGPKELFF
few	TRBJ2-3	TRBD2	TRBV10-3	TGTGCCCTTTCTAGCGGGGACACAGATACGCAGTATTTT	CALSSGDTDTQYF
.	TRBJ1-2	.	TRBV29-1	TGCAGCGCCCTCGGTTTATTCGGCTACACCTTC	CSALGLFGYTF
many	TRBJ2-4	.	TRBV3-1	TGTGCCAGCAGCCCTGCGGGGCCGCGCATTCAGTACTTC	CASSPAGPRIQYF
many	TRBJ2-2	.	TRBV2	TGTGCCAGTCAAGGACAGACTAACACCGGGGAGCTGTTTTTT	CASQGQTNTGELFF
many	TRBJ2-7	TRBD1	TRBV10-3	TGTGCCATCAACTCGGGACAGGCTGCCTCCTACGAGCAGTACTTC	CAINSGQAASYEQYF
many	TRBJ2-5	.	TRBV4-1	TGCGCCAGCAGCCAAGGAGCAGGGCTTTTCGAGACCCAGTACTTC	CASSQGAGLFETQYF
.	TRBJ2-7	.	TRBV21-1	TGTGCCAGCAGCAAAGGAACAGGGGGCAACGAGCAGTACTTC	CASSKGTGGNEQYF
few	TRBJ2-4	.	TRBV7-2	TGTGCCAGCAGCCCGAAGCCGGGCAGTGGCATTCAGTACTTC	CASSPKPGSGIQYF
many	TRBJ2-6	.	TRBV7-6	TGTGCCAGCAGCTTAAAGGGTGGTGGGGCCAACGTCCTGACTTTC	CASSLKGGGANVLTF
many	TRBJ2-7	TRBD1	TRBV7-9	TGTGCCAGCAATAGACAGGGTCCTTACGAGCAGTACTTC	CASNRQGPYEQYF
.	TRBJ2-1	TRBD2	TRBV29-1	TGCAGCGTTGATATACTAGCGGGAGGGGTTGAGCAGTTCTTC	CSVDILAGGVEQFF
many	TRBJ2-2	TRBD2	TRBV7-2	TGTGCCAGCAGCTTAGGCTCTAGCGGTGGCGGGGAGCTGTTTTTT	CASSLGSSGGGELFF
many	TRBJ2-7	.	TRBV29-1	TGCAGCGTCCTAGGAAACTACTACGAGCAGTACTTC	CSVLGNYYEQYF
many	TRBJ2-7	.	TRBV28	TGTGCCAGCCAGGACTCTCCCTCCTACGAGCAGTACTTC	CASQDSPSYEQYF
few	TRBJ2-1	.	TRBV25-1	TGTGCCAGCAGTGAATCCCCAGCCCGTCGTGAGCAGTTCTTC	CASSESPARREQFF
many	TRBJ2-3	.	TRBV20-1	TGCAGTGCTAGACGGGCGGCAGATACGCAGTATTTT	CSARRAADTQYF
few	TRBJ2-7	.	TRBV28	TGTGCCAGCATGGGGGCCCCCTCCTACGAGCAGTACTTC	CASMGAPSYEQYF
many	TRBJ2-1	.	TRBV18	TGTGCCAGCTCACCTAATGAGGACAATGAGCAGTTCTTC	CASSPNEDNEQFF
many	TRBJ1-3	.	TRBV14	TGTGCCAGCAGCCCTCTGGGGCCTGGAAACACCATATATTTT	CASSPLGPGNTIYF
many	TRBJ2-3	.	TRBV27	TGTGCCAGCAGTTCCCCCTATATAACAGATACGCAGTATTTT	CASSSPYITDTQYF
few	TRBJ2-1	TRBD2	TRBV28	TGTGCCAGCAGTTTGACCCCCGGACTAGCGGGAGTAGGGGATGAGCAGTTCTTC	CASSLTPGLAGVGDEQFF
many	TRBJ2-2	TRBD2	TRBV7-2	TGTGCCAGCAGCTCTAGCGGGGCGAACACCGGGGAGCTGTTTTTT	CASSSSGANTGELFF
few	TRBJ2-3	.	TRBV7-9	TGTGCCAGCGCCTTACGTCAGAAGACTACAGATACGCAGTATTTT	CASALRQKTTDTQYF
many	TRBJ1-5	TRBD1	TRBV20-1	TGCAGTGCTAGAGACCCCTTCAACAGGGGTGATCAGCCCCAGCATTTT	CSARDPFNRGDQPQHF
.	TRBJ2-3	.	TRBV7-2	TGTGCCAGCAGCTTTGGTAACAGGGCGGATACAGATACGCAGTATTTT	CASSFGNRADTDTQYF
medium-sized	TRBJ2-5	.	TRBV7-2	TGTGCCAGCAGCTACAATGGGGGTTCAGAGACCCAGTACTTC	CASSYNGGSETQYF
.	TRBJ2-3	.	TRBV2	TGTGCCAGCAGTGTCCTAGCCACAGATACGCAGTATTTT	CASSVLATDTQYF
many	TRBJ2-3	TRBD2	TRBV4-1	TGCGCCAGCAGCCAGGAACTAGCGGGGGTAGTTTCGCAGTATTTT	CASSQELAGVVSQYF
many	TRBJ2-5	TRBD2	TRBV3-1	TGTGCCAGCAGCCCCCTTCAGAGGGCTAGCGGGAGGTCACAAGAGACCCAGTACTTC	CASSPLQRASGRSQETQYF
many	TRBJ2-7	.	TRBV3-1	TGTGCCAGCAGCTCGATGGGGGAGAGGGATGAGCAGTACTTC	CASSSMGERDEQYF
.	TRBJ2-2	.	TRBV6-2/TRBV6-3	TGTGCCAGCACCTTCGGACGGAACACCGGGGAGCTGTTTTTT	CASTFGRNTGELFF
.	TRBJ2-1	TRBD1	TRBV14	TGTGCCAGCAGCCAAGCGGACAGGTTCTACAATGAGCAGTTCTTC	CASSQADRFYNEQFF